Following are 30 T cell receptor beta chains from one sample sequenced in a study of technical replicates of blood from several donors. Libraries were prepared by immunoSEQ multiplex PCR; TCRdb keeps only in-frame clonotypes and omits some of them. The sample carries tens of thousands of clones, roughly 94% recorded once. Sequencing input: T cells isolated from PBMCs. Source of these receptors: a human donor in good health.

The chain carries TRBV28 and TRBJ2-2, with TRBD2 matching over 9 bases. Unmatched junction bases numbered 6, after V lost 3 bases and J lost 7 bases. The CDR3 is 15 residues long. CDR1 and CDR2 (germline): MDHEN, SYDVKM. The CDR3 region is CASSFVAGADGELFF. Written as DNA, the CDR3 is TGTGCCAGCAGTTTCGTAGCGGGAGCCGACGGGGAGCTGTTTTTT.

V usage is TRBV5-4 and J usage is TRBJ2-7; D uncertain. Germline assignment: CDR1 SGHNT and CDR2 YYREEE (reference sequence). The CDR3 length is 13 residues. With 0 bases removed from V and 1 base from J, the gap between germline ends came to 5 bases. The CDR3 DNA is TGTGCCAGCAGCTTGGTACAGTCCTACGAGCAGTACTTC. This gives the protein CASSLVQSYEQYF.

This sequence joins TRBV15 and TRBJ2-3; D call uncertain. The CDR3 is 16 residues long. Germline CDR1 LNHNV, CDR2 YYDKDF (reference sequence). The V end lost 1 base, the J end lost 4 bases, and 15 bases lay between the germline ends. CDR3 DNA: TGTGCCACCAGCAGAGTGACCGGCTTGGGCGCAGATACGCAGTATTTT. Amino acids: CATSRVTGLGADTQYF.

The genes are TRBV11-2 and TRBJ1-2; 9 bases line up with TRBD1. Trimming took 5 bases from V and 3 from J; bases not matched to a gene: 7. This CDR3 has 15 amino acids. CDR1 is SGHAT, CDR2 FQNNGV, per germline. Here the CDR3 DNA reads TGTGCCAGCAGCCCTCGTCGGACAGGGGACTATGGCTACACCTTC. Protein product: CASSPRRTGDYGYTF.

There are a few counts of this clone. The chain carries TRBV9 and TRBJ1-1; possible D gene TRBD1, 6 bases. The length of the CDR3 is 14 residues. Germline assignment: CDR1 SGDLS and CDR2 YYNGEE. Trimming shortened V by 0 bases and J by 6 bases, and 12 bases separated the two germline ends. The CDR3: CASSVEGGNAEAFF. CDR3 nucleotides: TGTGCCAGCAGCGTAGAGGGGGGGAATGCTGAAGCTTTCTTT.

V is TRBV7-2 and J is TRBJ1-1, with D tentatively TRBD1 (6 bases). V was cut by 0 bases and J by 11 bases, with 13 bases left in between. CDR1 SGHTA and CDR2 FQGNSA come from the germline V gene. This CDR3 has 13 residues. The CDR3 region has the DNA TGTGCCAGCAGCTTAGCGGGGGCGCGAGGGGCTTTCTTT. The encoded protein is CASSLAGARGAFF.

The chain employs TRBV6-1 and TRBJ1-1; no reliable D call. Trimming left V 10 bases short and J 0 bases short, with 15 bases between. The germline V gene has CDR1 MNHNS and CDR2 SASEGT. The CDR3 runs to 14 residues. DNA for the CDR3: TGTGCCACTCGGACCGGGATAATGAACACTGAAGCTTTCTTT. As protein: CATRTGIMNTEAFF.

This chain uses TRBV4-2 with TRBJ2-7; D ambiguous. Trimming took off 7 bases at V and 7 bases at J, with 14 bases between the two ends. CDR3 size: 12 residues. Germline loops: CDR1 LGHNA, CDR2 YNFKEQ. The CDR3 DNA reads as TGTGCCAGCACCTCGATCCACCGGGAGCAGTACTTC. This codes for CASTSIHREQYF.

This chain joins TRBV29-1 and TRBJ1-1; D remains ambiguous. The CDR3 consists of 13 residues. Germline CDR1 and CDR2: SQVTM and ANQGSEA. The ends were cut back, 4 bases at V and 5 bases at J, with 14 bases in the middle. CDR3 coding DNA: TGCAGCGTTGTGTCTCAGACGGAGACTGAAGCTTTCTTT. Its translation is CSVVSQTETEAFF.

The chain has TRBV6-5 and TRBJ1-2; weak D call: TRBD1 (5 bases). This CDR3 comprises 13 residues. V gave up 2 bases and J gave up 7 bases, with 11 bases separating them. Looked up from germline, CDR1 is MNHEY and CDR2 is SVGAGI. In DNA form, the CDR3 reads TGTGCCAGCAGTTACCGGAGGGACGCTGGCTACACCTTC. This sequence encodes CASSYRRDAGYTF.

This chain joins TRBV27 and TRBJ1-3; a possible D gene is TRBD1 (6 bases). From germline, CDR1 is MNHEY and CDR2 SMNVEV (reference sequence). Trimming cost V 6 bases and J 4 bases, with 13 bases left between them. The CDR3 length is 14 residues. The CDR3: CASRKQGTGNTIYF. CDR3 in DNA: TGTGCCAGCAGAAAACAGGGTACGGGAAACACCATATATTTT.

This sequence joins TRBV28 and TRBJ1-2; D perhaps matches TRBD1 (6 bases). The V gene lost 7 bases and the J gene lost 7 bases, with 16 bases spanning the gap. Germline V gene sequence: CDR1 MDHEN, CDR2 SYDVKM. The CDR3 loop spans 13 amino acids. The CDR3 region is CASTILGASGYTF. CDR3 sequence (DNA): TGTGCCAGCACCATTTTGGGGGCCAGTGGCTACACCTTC.

The chain joins TRBV9 to TRBJ2-1, with 8 bases lining up with TRBD2. The CDR3 totals 15 residues. With 2 bases clipped from V and 9 bases from J, the junction kept 10 bases outside the gene matches. Germline V gene lookup returns CDR1 SGDLS and CDR2 YYNGEE. CDR3 DNA sequence: TGTGCCAGCAGCGTTCGAACGGGAGGGCCAGGTGAGCAGTTCTTC. Amino acids: CASSVRTGGPGEQFF.

This clone was recorded only once. The chain combines TRBV4-1 with TRBJ2-7, with D perhaps TRBD2 (5 bases). The CDR3 is 13 amino acids. Trimming removed 1 base at V and 4 bases at J, with 8 bases between. Germline-derived CDR1 and CDR2 are MGHRA and YSYEKL. The CDR3 loop reads CASSQGSGYEQYF. The CDR3 DNA follows: TGCGCCAGCAGCCAAGGAAGCGGATACGAGCAGTACTTC.

In this sample, this clone turned up once. The chain links TRBV5-1 to TRBJ1-3, with D unclear. Germline lookup yields CDR1 SGHRS and CDR2 YFSETQ. This CDR3 comprises 13 residues. V lost 5 bases, J lost 0 bases, and 6 bases lay in between. CDR3: CASSQASGNTIYF. The CDR3 DNA reads as TGCGCCAGCAGTCAGGCCTCTGGAAACACCATATATTTT.

The gene calls are TRBV19 and TRBJ2-5; the match to TRBD2 covers 7 bases. The CDR3 sequence is 14 residues long. J was trimmed by 2 bases and V by 8 bases; bases with no gene match: 8. Germline CDR1 LNHDA, CDR2 SQIVND (reference sequence). The CDR3 nucleotides are TGTGCCAGTGGGCGAGCGGGAAAACAAGAGACCCAGTACTTC. Amino acid sequence: CASGRAGKQETQYF.

The chain joins TRBV6-5 to TRBJ1-1; D possibly corresponds to TRBD1 (6 bases). Germline V lookup: CDR1 MNHEY, CDR2 SVGAGI. Trimming took off 2 bases at V and 5 bases at J, with 12 bases between the two ends. The CDR3 totals 14 residues. CDR3 sequence (DNA): TGTGCCAGCAGTTACAACAGGGAGTCGACTGAAGCTTTCTTT. Translating gives CASSYNRESTEAFF.

The DNA of the CDR3 is TGTGCCAGCAGCTTAGGTTCCACCACTAGCGGTGACGATGAGCAGTTCTTC. This gives the protein CASSLGSTTSGDDEQFF. V usage is TRBV11-3 and J usage is TRBJ2-1, with 8 bases identical to TRBD2. Germline V CDR1 and CDR2: SGHNT, YENEEA. CDR3 size: 17 residues. V lost 1 base and J lost 8; bases outside the gene matches: 13.

The chain recombines TRBV10-3 with TRBJ1-2; 8 nucleotides line up with TRBD1. Germline V gives CDR1 ENHRY, CDR2 SYGVKD. The CDR3 is made up of 16 amino acids. V was pared by 0 bases and J by 8 bases, with 11 bases of the junction left unmatched. CDR3 nucleotides: TGTGCCATCAGTGAGTCCGCAGGGGGCGCTTCGAGAGGCTACACCTTC. This sequence encodes CAISESAGGASRGYTF.

V and J are TRBV7-3 and TRBJ2-7; D may be TRBD1 (5 bases). Germline loops: CDR1 SGHTA, CDR2 FQGTGA. The V end was cut by 4 bases, the J end by 4 bases, with 14 bases between. The CDR3 contains 14 residues. DNA for the CDR3: TGTGCCAGCAGCTCGACAGCCGTAGGGTACGAGCAGTACTTC. Encoded protein: CASSSTAVGYEQYF.

This clone was observed a single time. This chain joins TRBV27 and TRBJ1-5, with a tentative D call TRBD1 (6 bases). Germline V lookup: CDR1 MNHEY, CDR2 SMNVEV (reference sequence). Trimming pared 6 bases from V and 4 bases from J, leaving 13 bases between. The CDR3 sequence is 14 residues long. CDR3 loop: CASSYRVGNQPQHF. In DNA form, the CDR3 reads TGTGCCAGCAGCTACAGGGTCGGGAATCAGCCCCAGCATTTT.

CDR3 nucleotide sequence: TGTGCCAGCAGCTTAGCGGGCTCCTACGAGCAGTACTTC. Amino acid sequence: CASSLAGSYEQYF. The J gene is TRBJ2-7, the V gene TRBV11-3; D gene ambiguous. V lost 1 base, J lost 0 bases, and 4 bases lay in between. Looked up from germline, CDR1 is SGHNT and CDR2 is YENEEA. The CDR3 sequence is 13 residues long.

The J gene is TRBJ2-7, the V gene TRBV11-3; 8 bases line up with TRBD2. CDR1 SGHNT and CDR2 YENEEA come from the germline V gene. The length of the CDR3 is 15 residues. V trimming: 6 bases; J trimming: 2 bases; junction bases outside the gene matches: 9. The CDR3 loop reads CASRGASGYTYEQYF. The CDR3 bases are TGTGCCAGCAGGGGGGCTAGCGGGTACACCTACGAGCAGTACTTC.

This chain uses TRBV29-1 with TRBJ2-1; 8 bases line up with TRBD2. The germline V gene encodes CDR1 SQVTM and CDR2 ANQGSEA. This CDR3 spans 14 amino acids. Losses at the gene ends were 3 bases for V and 6 bases for J; bases not matched to a gene: 7. CDR3 loop: CSVDLREGPNEQFF. The DNA of the CDR3 is TGCAGCGTTGATTTACGGGAGGGCCCCAATGAGCAGTTCTTC.

In nucleotides, the CDR3 is TGTGCCAGCAGCACTGGACTAGCGGGAGTAGGGGAGACCCAGTACTTC. Protein product: CASSTGLAGVGETQYF. The rearrangement joins TRBV9 to TRBJ2-5; 13 nucleotides line up with TRBD2. The CDR3 spans 16 residues. Germline CDR1 reads SGDLS; CDR2 reads YYNGEE. The V gene end was trimmed by 4 bases and the J gene end by 5 bases; junction bases not matched to a gene: 8.

The gene calls are TRBV5-1 and TRBJ1-1, with D possibly TRBD1 on 5 matching bases. CDR3 length: 14 amino acids. V shed 0 bases and J shed 1 base, with 7 bases lying between them. Germline V gene lookup returns CDR1 SGHRS and CDR2 YFSETQ. The CDR3 DNA follows: TGCGCCAGCAGCTTGGCTCAGGGGAACACTGAAGCTTTCTTT. Residues: CASSLAQGNTEAFF.

To note about this clone: At one end the junction does not follow the germline gene, possibly because of a read error. The CDR3 sequence: CASSYVGRTSEKLFF. CDR3 bases: TGTGCCAGCAGTTATGTTGGGAGAACTAGTGAAAAACTGTTTTTT. The chain joins TRBV6-6 to TRBJ1-4; D is undetermined. Germline CDR1 and CDR2: MNHNY and SVGAGI (reference sequence). There are 15 residues in the CDR3.

V gene TRBV4-2 combines with J gene TRBJ2-5; 8 bases are shared with TRBD2. J lost 1 base, V lost 4 bases, and 11 bases had no gene match. The CDR3 loop spans 17 amino acids. Germline CDR1 LGHNA, CDR2 YNFKEQ. The CDR3 spells CASSPGSNGRAQETQYF. CDR3 nucleotides: TGTGCCAGCAGCCCAGGGTCAAACGGGAGGGCCCAAGAGACCCAGTACTTC.

This clone was seen just once. The CDR3 sequence: CASSLGVTGGYEQYF. The CDR3 DNA reads TGTGCCAGCAGCTTAGGGGTGACGGGAGGCTACGAGCAGTACTTC. The chain couples TRBV7-6 to TRBJ2-7; TRBD2 agrees at 7 bases. This CDR3 comprises 15 residues. With V trimmed by 1 base and J by 3 bases, 6 bases remained unmatched. Per germline, CDR1 SGHVS and CDR2 FNYEAQ. Using reference TRBV7-6 and TRBJ2-7 for the parts outside the CDR3, the full variable domain is GAGVSQSPRYKVTKRGQDVALRCDPISGHVSLYWYRQALGQGPEFLTYFNYEAQQDKSGLPNDRFSAERPEGSISTLTIQRTEQRDSAMYRCASSLGVTGGYEQYFGPGTRLTVT.

The CDR3 protein is CASSLEWWERGNEQFF. Here the CDR3 DNA reads TGTGCCAGCAGCTTGGAATGGTGGGAGAGAGGCAATGAGCAGTTCTTC. The chain links TRBV5-6 to TRBJ2-1; D is possibly TRBD2 (5 bases). V was cut by 0 bases and J by 6 bases, with 16 bases left in between. The CDR3 is 16 amino acids. CDR1 is SGHDT, CDR2 YYEEEE, per germline.